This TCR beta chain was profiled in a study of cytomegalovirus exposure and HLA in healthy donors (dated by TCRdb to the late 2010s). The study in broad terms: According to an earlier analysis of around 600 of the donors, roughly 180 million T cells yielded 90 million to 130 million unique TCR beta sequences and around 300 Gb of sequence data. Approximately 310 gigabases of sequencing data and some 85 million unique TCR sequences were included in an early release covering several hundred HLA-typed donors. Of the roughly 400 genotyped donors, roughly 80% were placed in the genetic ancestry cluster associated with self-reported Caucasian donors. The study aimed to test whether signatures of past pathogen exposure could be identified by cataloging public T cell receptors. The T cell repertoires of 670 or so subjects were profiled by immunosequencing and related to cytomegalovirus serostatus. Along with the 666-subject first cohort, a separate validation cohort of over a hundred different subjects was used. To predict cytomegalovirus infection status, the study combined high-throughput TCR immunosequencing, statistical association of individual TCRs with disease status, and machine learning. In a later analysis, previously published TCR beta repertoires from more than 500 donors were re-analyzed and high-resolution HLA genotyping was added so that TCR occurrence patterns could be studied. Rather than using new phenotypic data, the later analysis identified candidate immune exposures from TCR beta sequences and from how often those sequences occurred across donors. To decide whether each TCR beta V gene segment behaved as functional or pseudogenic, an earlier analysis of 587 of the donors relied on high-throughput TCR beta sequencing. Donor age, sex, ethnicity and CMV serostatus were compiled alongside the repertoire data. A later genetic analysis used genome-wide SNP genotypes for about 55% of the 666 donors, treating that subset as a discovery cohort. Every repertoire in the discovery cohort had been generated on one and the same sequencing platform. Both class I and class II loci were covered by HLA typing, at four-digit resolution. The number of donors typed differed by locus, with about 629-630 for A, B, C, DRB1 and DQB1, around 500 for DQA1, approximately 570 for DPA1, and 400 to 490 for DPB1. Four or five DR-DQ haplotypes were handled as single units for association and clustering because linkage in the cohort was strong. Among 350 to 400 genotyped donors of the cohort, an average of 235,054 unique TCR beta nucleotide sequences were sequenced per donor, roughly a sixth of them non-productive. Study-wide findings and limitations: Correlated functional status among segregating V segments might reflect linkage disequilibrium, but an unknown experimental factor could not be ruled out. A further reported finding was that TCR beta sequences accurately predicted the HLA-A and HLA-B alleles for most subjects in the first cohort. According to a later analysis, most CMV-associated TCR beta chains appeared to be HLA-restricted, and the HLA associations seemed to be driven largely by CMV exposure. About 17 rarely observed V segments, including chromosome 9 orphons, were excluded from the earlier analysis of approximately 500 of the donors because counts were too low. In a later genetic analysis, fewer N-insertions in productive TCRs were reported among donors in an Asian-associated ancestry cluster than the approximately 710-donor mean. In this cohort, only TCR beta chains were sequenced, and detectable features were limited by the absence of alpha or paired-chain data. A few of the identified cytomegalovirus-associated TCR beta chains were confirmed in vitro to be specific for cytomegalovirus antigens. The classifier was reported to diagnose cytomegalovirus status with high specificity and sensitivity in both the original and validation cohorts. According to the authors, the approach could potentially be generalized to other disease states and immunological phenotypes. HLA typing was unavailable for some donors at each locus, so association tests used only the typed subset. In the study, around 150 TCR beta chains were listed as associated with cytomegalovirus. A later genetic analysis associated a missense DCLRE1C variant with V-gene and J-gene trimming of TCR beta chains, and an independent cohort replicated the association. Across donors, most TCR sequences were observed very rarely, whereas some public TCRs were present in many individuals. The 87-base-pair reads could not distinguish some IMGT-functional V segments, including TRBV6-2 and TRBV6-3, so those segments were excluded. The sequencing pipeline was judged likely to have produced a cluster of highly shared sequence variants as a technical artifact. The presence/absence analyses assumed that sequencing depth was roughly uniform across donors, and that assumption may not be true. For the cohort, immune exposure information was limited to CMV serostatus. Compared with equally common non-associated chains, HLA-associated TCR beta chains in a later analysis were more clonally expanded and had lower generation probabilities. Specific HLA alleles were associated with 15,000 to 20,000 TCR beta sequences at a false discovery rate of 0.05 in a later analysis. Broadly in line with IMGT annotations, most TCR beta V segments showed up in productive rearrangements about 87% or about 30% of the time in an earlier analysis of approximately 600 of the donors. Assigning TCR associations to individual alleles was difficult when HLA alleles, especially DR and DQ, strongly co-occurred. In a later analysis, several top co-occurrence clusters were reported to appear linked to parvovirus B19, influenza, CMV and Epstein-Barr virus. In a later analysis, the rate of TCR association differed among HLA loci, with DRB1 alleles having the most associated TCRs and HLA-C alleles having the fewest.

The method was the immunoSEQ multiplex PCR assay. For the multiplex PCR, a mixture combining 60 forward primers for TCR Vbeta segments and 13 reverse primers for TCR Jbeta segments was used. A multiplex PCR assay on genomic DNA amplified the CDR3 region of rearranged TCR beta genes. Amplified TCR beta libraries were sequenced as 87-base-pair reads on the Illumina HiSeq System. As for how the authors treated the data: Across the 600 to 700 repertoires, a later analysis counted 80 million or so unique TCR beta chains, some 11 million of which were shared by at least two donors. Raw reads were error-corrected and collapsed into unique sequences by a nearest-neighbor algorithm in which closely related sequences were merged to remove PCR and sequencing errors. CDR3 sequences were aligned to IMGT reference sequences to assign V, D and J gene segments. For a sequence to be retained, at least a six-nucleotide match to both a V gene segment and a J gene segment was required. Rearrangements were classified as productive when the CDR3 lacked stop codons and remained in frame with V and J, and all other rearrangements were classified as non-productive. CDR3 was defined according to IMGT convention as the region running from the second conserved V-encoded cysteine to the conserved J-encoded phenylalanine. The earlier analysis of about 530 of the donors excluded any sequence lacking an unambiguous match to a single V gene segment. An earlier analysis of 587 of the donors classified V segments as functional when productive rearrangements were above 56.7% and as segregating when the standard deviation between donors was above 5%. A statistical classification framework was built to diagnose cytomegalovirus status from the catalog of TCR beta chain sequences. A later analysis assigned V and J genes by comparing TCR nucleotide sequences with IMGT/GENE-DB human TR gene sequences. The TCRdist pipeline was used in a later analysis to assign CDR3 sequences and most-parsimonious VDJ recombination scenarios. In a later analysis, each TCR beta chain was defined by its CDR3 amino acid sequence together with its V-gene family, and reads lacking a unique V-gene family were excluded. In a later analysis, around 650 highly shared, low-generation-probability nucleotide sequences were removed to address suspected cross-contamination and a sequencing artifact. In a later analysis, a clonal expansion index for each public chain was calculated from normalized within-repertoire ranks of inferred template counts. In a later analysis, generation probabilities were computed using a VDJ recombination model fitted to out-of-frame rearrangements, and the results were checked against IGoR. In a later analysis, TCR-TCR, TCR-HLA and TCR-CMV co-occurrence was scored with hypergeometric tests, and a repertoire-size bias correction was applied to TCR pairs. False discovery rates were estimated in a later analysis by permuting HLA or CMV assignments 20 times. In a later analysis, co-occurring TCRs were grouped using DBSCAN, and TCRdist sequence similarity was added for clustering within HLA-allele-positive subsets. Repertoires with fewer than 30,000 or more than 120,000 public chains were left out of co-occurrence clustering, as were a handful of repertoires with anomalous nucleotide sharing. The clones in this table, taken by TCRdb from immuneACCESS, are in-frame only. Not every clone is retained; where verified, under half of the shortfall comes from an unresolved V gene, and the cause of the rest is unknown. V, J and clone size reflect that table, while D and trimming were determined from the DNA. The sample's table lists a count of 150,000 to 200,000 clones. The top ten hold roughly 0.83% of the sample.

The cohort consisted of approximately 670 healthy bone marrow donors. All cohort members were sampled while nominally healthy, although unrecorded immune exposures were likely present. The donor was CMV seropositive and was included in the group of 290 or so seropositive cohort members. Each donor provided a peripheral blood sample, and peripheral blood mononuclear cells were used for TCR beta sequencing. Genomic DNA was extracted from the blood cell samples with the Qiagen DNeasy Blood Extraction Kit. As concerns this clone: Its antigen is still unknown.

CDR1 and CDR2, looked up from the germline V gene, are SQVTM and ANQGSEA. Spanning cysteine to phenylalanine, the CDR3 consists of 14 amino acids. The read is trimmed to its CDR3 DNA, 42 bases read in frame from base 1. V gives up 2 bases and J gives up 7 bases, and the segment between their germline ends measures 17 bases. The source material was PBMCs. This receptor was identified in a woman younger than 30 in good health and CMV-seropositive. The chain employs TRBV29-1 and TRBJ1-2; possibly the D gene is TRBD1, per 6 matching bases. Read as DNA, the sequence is TGCAGCGTTGAACGAGACAGGTCTATCCGTGGCTACACCTTC. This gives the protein CSVERDRSIRGYTF.